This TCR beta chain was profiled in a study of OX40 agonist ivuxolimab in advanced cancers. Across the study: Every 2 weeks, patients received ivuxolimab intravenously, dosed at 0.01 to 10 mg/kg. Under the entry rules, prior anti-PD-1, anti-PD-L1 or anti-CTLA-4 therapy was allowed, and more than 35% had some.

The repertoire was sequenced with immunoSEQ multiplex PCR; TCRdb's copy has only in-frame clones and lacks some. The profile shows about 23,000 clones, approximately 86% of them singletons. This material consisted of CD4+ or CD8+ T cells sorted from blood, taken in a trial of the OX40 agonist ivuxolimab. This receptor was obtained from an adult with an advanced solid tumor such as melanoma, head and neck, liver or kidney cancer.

The CDR3 is CASSQDRTGDGYTF. The CDR3 DNA is TGCGCCAGCAGCCAAGACCGGACAGGGGATGGCTACACCTTC. V is TRBV4-1 and J is TRBJ1-2; TRBD1 agrees at 9 bases. Germline trimming cut 0 bases from V and 6 bases from J; bases unmatched to any gene: 2. CDR1 and CDR2 (germline): MGHRA, YSYEKL. The CDR3 runs 14 residues.